These T cell receptor beta chains were read from a single sample in a study of identical twins. TCRdb independently ran MiXCR on the 5' RACE reads; one entry per CDR3 protein. The sample records 1,800,000 or so distinct CDR3 sequences, less than 40% being singletons. Sequencing was performed on cord blood. The source of these receptors is a newborn girl in good health. CDR3s include the opening cysteine and the closing phenylalanine or tryptophan. D genes are given only for firm matches. Size is stated for part of the rows, as once, few or many counts, or as a class when the clone is expanded.

j_gene,v_gene,d_gene,abundance,len,CDR3nt,CDR3aa
TRBJ1-6,TRBV5-1,.,few,15,TGCGCCAGCAGCTTGGTCTCTGGAAGGGGTTCACCCCTCCACTTT,CASSLVSGRGSPLHF
TRBJ1-2,TRBV6-1,.,few,15,TGTGCCAGCAGCCGGACAAACGTCCTTATCTATGGCTACACCTTC,CASSRTNVLIYGYTF
TRBJ2-3,TRBV5-1,.,.,15,TGCGCCAGCAGCACCGGGAACCTTGGGGCAGATACGCAGTATTTT,CASSTGNLGADTQYF
TRBJ2-1,TRBV2,TRBD2,.,17,TGTGCCAGGGAGGGACTAGCGGGAGGTGGTCGATCCAATGAGCAGTTCTTC,CAREGLAGGGRSNEQFF
TRBJ2-3,TRBV9,TRBD2,.,17,TGTGCCAGCAGCGTTGGGACTAGCGGGAGGAGGACAGATACGCAGTATTTT,CASSVGTSGRRTDTQYF
TRBJ1-1,TRBV4-2,.,few,13,TGTGCCAGCAGCCGCCCCCAGTGGGGCGAAGCTTTCTTT,CASSRPQWGEAFF
TRBJ2-7,TRBV5-1,.,.,14,TGCGCCAGTTTCCGCAGGGAAACCTACAATGAGCAGTACTTC,CASFRRETYNEQYF
TRBJ2-1,TRBV7-6,.,.,15,TGTGCCAGCAGCTTAGAGGTCGGAGGGGGCTACGAGCAGTTCTTC,CASSLEVGGGYEQFF
TRBJ2-2,TRBV6-5,.,many,12,TGTGCCAGCAGTTACTCAACCGGGGAGCTGTTTTTT,CASSYSTGELFF
TRBJ2-4,TRBV6-1,.,few,14,TGTGCCAGCAGTGAACAGATAGCCAAAAACATTCAGTACTTC,CASSEQIAKNIQYF
TRBJ1-2,TRBV20-1,TRBD1,few,14,TGCAGTGCTACCGACAGGGTAAAAGGCTATGGCTACACCTTC,CSATDRVKGYGYTF
TRBJ1-1,TRBV4-1,TRBD1,few,14,TGCGCCAGCAGCCGGACAGGGTGGGACACTGAAGCTTTCTTT,CASSRTGWDTEAFF
TRBJ1-4,TRBV10-3,TRBD1,few,13,TGTGCCATCAGACCGACAGGGAATGAAAAACTGTTTTTT,CAIRPTGNEKLFF
TRBJ1-1,TRBV20-1,.,few,14,TGCAGTGCTAGAAGACCCGGAGTGAACACTGAAGCTTTCTTT,CSARRPGVNTEAFF
TRBJ1-1,TRBV12-3/TRBV12-4,.,.,11,TGTGCCAGCAGTTTCCGCATCGAAGCTTTCTTT,CASSFRIEAFF
TRBJ2-5,TRBV24-1,.,many,17,TGTGCCACCAGTGACGCGAACCGGGTCGGATCCCAAGAGACCCAGTACTTC,CATSDANRVGSQETQYF
TRBJ2-3,TRBV20-1,TRBD2,.,15,TGCAGTGCTAGAGGACCGACTAGCAAAAGGTATACGCAGTATTTT,CSARGPTSKRYTQYF
TRBJ2-3,TRBV29-1,.,.,15,TGCAACGTTGCCAAGAGGGGGGGATCCACAGATACGCAGTATTTT,CNVAKRGGSTDTQYF
TRBJ1-2,TRBV12-3/TRBV12-4,.,.,13,TGTGCCAGCAGTTTAGGCAGCCGGGGCGGCTACACCTTC,CASSLGSRGGYTF
TRBJ2-4,TRBV6-1,TRBD1,many,18,TGTGCCAGCAGTCCCAGACAGGGGGGCGTCCTAGCCAAAAACATTCAGTACTTC,CASSPRQGGVLAKNIQYF
TRBJ2-3,TRBV29-1,.,many,14,TGCAGCGTTGAAATAGGCCCCAGCACAGATACGCAGTATTTT,CSVEIGPSTDTQYF
TRBJ2-3,TRBV9,TRBD2,.,16,TGTGCCAGCAGCGTAGACCTAGCGGACAGCACAGATACGCAGTATTTT,CASSVDLADSTDTQYF
TRBJ2-7,TRBV3-1,TRBD2,few,15,TGTGCCAGCAGCCAAGGACTAGCGCCCTCCTACGAGCAGTACTTC,CASSQGLAPSYEQYF
TRBJ2-1,TRBV11-3,.,few,13,TGTGCCAGCAGCTTAGATCCTGGAGATGAGCAGTTCTTC,CASSLDPGDEQFF
TRBJ2-1,TRBV3-1,.,few,15,TGTGCCAGCAGCCAAGGGGTAACCCATTACAATGAGCAGTTCTTC,CASSQGVTHYNEQFF
TRBJ2-5,TRBV6-5,TRBD2,many,15,TGTGCCAGCAGTTACTCGACTAGCGGCCAAGAGACCCAGTACTTC,CASSYSTSGQETQYF
TRBJ2-5,TRBV5-1,TRBD1,.,17,TGCGCCAGCAGCCCCACTCCGTGGGGACAGGGAGAAGAGACCCAGTACTTC,CASSPTPWGQGEETQYF
TRBJ2-5,TRBV20-1,TRBD2,.,14,TGCAGTGCCACCGGGACTAGCGGGTTAGAGACCCAGTACTTC,CSATGTSGLETQYF
TRBJ2-2,TRBV4-1,.,.,10,TGCGCCAGCAGCGGGCGGGAGCTGTTTTTT,CASSGRELFF
TRBJ1-5,TRBV29-1,TRBD1,.,13,TGCAGCGTTGGACAGGGGAATAATCAGCCCCAGCATTTT,CSVGQGNNQPQHF
TRBJ2-7,TRBV7-2,TRBD2,.,15,TGTGCCAGCAGCGCCTCTAGCGGGGCCCAATACGAGCAGTACTTC,CASSASSGAQYEQYF
TRBJ2-7,TRBV6-5,.,.,15,TGTGCCAGCAGCCCCGACAGGCTTTCTCCCTACGAGCAGTACTTC,CASSPDRLSPYEQYF
TRBJ2-3,TRBV20-1,TRBD2,.,15,TGCAGTGCTACAATAGCGGGGGGGAGCACAGATACGCAGTATTTT,CSATIAGGSTDTQYF
TRBJ2-1,TRBV29-1,TRBD1,many,15,TGCAGCGTGGCCTACAGGGGTTTCTCCTACAATGAGCAGTTCTTC,CSVAYRGFSYNEQFF
TRBJ2-3,TRBV12-3/TRBV12-4,.,.,13,TGTGCCAGCAGTTTGGTCGTGAAAGATACGCAGTATTTT,CASSLVVKDTQYF
TRBJ2-4,TRBV12-3/TRBV12-4,.,.,19,TGTGCCAGCAGTTTAGGTCAGGGCCGGTCCTCACTAGCCAAAAACATTCAGTACTTC,CASSLGQGRSSLAKNIQYF